This T cell receptor (beta chain) appears in the sequencing data of a study of naive and memory T cell subsets. Amplification of ligated cDNA took four PCR rounds with SP2 and nested alpha and beta constant primers. For blood and skin samples, reverse transcription used TCR alpha and beta constant primers. TCRdb fed the 5' RACE reads into MiXCR, producing one record per CDR3 protein. The sample yields about 59,000 distinct CDR3 sequences, less than 10% seen once. The length of the CDR3 is 15 residues. The germline V and J ends were trimmed by 5 bases and 4 bases, with 18 bases remaining between them. Germline assignment: CDR1 SGHRS and CDR2 YFSETQ. This clonotype has a count of ten or more. An oligonucleotide containing a UMI was ligated to the 3' end of TCR cDNA. Whole-blood samples were over 2 ml of peripheral blood from healthy adult volunteers. Unsorted total RNA, about 1 to 1000 ng, was DNase treated before reverse transcription.

This clonotype originated in a female donor in good health. The chain combines TRBV5-1 with TRBJ1-1, with D maybe TRBD1 (6 bases). CDR3 nucleotide sequence: TGCGCCAGCAGGGTTGAACAGGGACGGGCCACTGAAGCTTTCTTT. Protein sequence: CASRVEQGRATEAFF.